These 17 T cell receptor beta chains were sequenced from one sample in a study of early T cells in non-severe SARS-CoV-2 infection. Each CDR3 protein gets one entry after TCRdb re-called the 5' RACE reads with MiXCR. The sample lists tens of thousands of distinct CDR3 sequences, approximately 5.6% occurring once. The sample taken for sequencing was whole blood. All receptors come from an adult who was a healthcare worker with PCR-confirmed SARS-CoV-2 infection or an uninfected control (not recorded which).

This clonotype was observed many times. This chain links TRBV7-6 with TRBJ2-7; D is possibly TRBD1 or TRBD2 (6 bases each). Germline loops: CDR1 SGHVS, CDR2 FNYEAQ. This CDR3 contains 14 residues. V shed 5 bases and J shed 6 bases, with 17 bases lying between them. CDR3 loop: CASSQLAGGGEQYF. Written as DNA, the CDR3 is TGTGCCAGCAGCCAACTCGCCGGAGGGGGCGAGCAGTACTTC.

This clonotype turned up a few times. Germline is not matched at one junction end, which may reflect a read error. The chain is built from TRBV28 and TRBJ2-5; 7 nucleotides line up with TRBD2. The CDR3 has 12 amino acids. The germline gives CDR1 MDHEN, CDR2 SYDVKM. CDR3 nucleotides: TGTGCCAGCAGTTTGATAAGCGGGAACGGGCACTTC. Amino acid sequence: CASSLISGNGHF.

This clonotype was picked up a small number of times. The gene calls are TRBV27 and TRBJ2-7; D call uncertain. V was cut by 0 bases and J by 2 bases, with 11 bases left in between. The V gene's germline CDR1 is MNHEY and CDR2 SMNVEV (reference sequence). The CDR3 is 15 residues long. The DNA for the CDR3 is TGTGCCAGCAGTTTATCAGTCGGTGCAGCCTACGAGCAGTACTTC. Amino acids: CASSLSVGAAYEQYF.

This chain links TRBV15 with TRBJ2-1; 8 nucleotides line up with TRBD2. V gave up 0 bases and J gave up 5 bases; unmatched junction bases: 9. Germline CDR1 and CDR2: LNHNV and YYDKDF (reference sequence). The CDR3 length is 17 residues. As DNA, the CDR3 is TGTGCCACCAGCAGAGATTTGAAGCGGGAGAGACACAATGAGCAGTTCTTC. Residues: CATSRDLKRERHNEQFF.

This clonotype has a handful of counts. Here the CDR3 reads CASSVTSGRAWEQYF. As DNA, the CDR3 is TGCGCCAGCAGCGTGACTAGCGGGAGGGCCTGGGAGCAGTACTTC. This chain joins TRBV5-1 and TRBJ2-7; 14 nucleotides match TRBD2. This CDR3 has 15 residues. The trim removed 4 bases at V and 7 bases at J, leaving 7 bases unmatched. CDR1 SGHRS and CDR2 YFSETQ come from the germline V gene.

This clonotype was observed a handful of times. The J gene is TRBJ2-2, the V gene TRBV7-9, with D perhaps TRBD1 or TRBD2 (5 bases each). The CDR3 is made up of 13 amino acids. V was shortened by 5 bases and J by 4 bases, with 8 bases between the two germline ends. Germline V gene lookup returns CDR1 SEHNR and CDR2 FQNEAQ (reference sequence). The CDR3 DNA reads as TGTGCCAGCAGCCCAGGGACCACCGGGGAGCTGTTTTTT. Encoded protein: CASSPGTTGELFF.

V usage is TRBV7-2 and J usage is TRBJ2-7, with 8 positions matching TRBD2. The V and J ends lost 1 base and 1 base, in that order; junction bases with no gene match: 0. The CDR3 is 14 residues long. The germline V gene encodes CDR1 SGHTA and CDR2 FQGNSA. DNA of the CDR3: TGTGCCAGCAGCTTAGTAGCGGGGTCCTACGAGCAGTACTTC. Its translation is CASSLVAGSYEQYF. Full variable domain (missing parts from reference TRBV7-2 and TRBJ2-7): GAGVSQSPSNKVTEKGKDVELRCDPISGHTALYWYRQSLGQGLEFLIYFQGNSAPDKSGLPSDRFSAERTGGSVSTLTIQRTQQEDSAVYLCASSLVAGSYEQYFGPGTRLTVT.

This clonotype was seen repeatedly, ten times or more. This chain uses TRBV30 with TRBJ2-2; D is uncertain. The germline V gene encodes CDR1 GTSNPN and CDR2 SVGIG (reference sequence). V lost 2 bases to trimming and J lost 6 bases, with 7 bases between them. This CDR3 region has 12 residues. CDR3: CAWSSTPGELFF. CDR3 DNA: TGTGCCTGGAGTTCGACCCCCGGGGAGCTGTTTTTT.

Many counts were recorded for this clonotype. Relative to the germline gene, one junction end is altered; a read error may explain this. The chain combines TRBV2 with TRBJ1-2; D remains unclear. The CDR3 sequence is 13 residues long. Germline V gives CDR1 SNHLY, CDR2 FYNNEI. The CDR3 sequence: CASREHGNSGYTF. In nucleotides, the CDR3 is TGTGCCAGCAGGGAACACGGGAACTCTGGCTACACCTTC. Combining the CDR3 with reference TRBV2 and TRBJ1-2 gives the whole variable domain EPEVTQTPSHQVTQMGQEVILRCVPISNHLYFYWYRQILGQKVEFLVSFYNNEISEKSEIFDDQFSVERPDGSNFTLKIRSTKLEDSAMYFCASREHGNSGYTFGSGTRLTVV.

The table lists this clonotype with many counts. The rearrangement links TRBV10-3 to TRBJ1-5, with D unresolved. V lost 4 bases, J lost 7 bases, and 8 bases lay in between. There are 12 residues in the CDR3. Germline assignment: CDR1 ENHRY and CDR2 SYGVKD. The CDR3: CAISVIGQPQHF. The CDR3 nucleotides are TGTGCCATCAGTGTGATCGGGCAGCCCCAGCATTTT.

This clonotype came up many times. V usage is TRBV24-1 and J usage is TRBJ2-1, with TRBD1 matching 7 bases. This CDR3 spans 15 amino acids. Trimming at V came to 7 bases and at J to 4 bases, leaving 9 bases not matched to a gene. Germline V gene data show CDR1 as KGHDR and CDR2 as SFDVKD. CDR3 amino acids: CATSGTVGRYNEQFF. The CDR3 bases are TGTGCCACCAGCGGGACAGTGGGGCGATACAATGAGCAGTTCTTC.

V gene TRBV7-8 combines with J gene TRBJ1-2; 8 bases match TRBD1. Germline CDR1 SGHVS, CDR2 FQNEAQ. Germline trimming cut 1 base from V and 3 bases from J; bases unmatched to any gene: 4. The CDR3 sequence is 15 residues long. In DNA, the CDR3 is TGTGCCAGCAGCTTAGGGACAGGGATCGACTATGGCTACACCTTC. Residues: CASSLGTGIDYGYTF. Supplemented by reference TRBV7-8 and TRBJ1-2, the full variable domain reads GAGVSQSPRYKVAKRGQDVALRCDPISGHVSLFWYQQALGQGPEFLTYFQNEAQLDKSGLPSDRFFAERPEGSVSTLKIQRTQQEDSAVYLCASSLGTGIDYGYTFGSGTRLTVV.

This clonotype was seen ten or more times. The chain uses TRBV12-3 or TRBV12-4 and TRBJ2-6; D gene ambiguous. Trimming removed 3 bases at V and 0 bases at J, with 6 bases between. The CDR3 has 15 residues. CDR3 nucleotides: TGTGCCAGCAGTTTGGGCAGCTCTGGGGCCAACGTCCTGACTTTC. This codes for CASSLGSSGANVLTF.

This clonotype was seen at least ten times. The gene calls are TRBV6-5 and TRBJ1-1; a possible D gene is TRBD1 (6 bases). V was trimmed by 7 bases and J by 7 bases, leaving 10 bases between them. Germline CDR1 reads MNHEY; CDR2 reads SVGAGI. CDR3 length equals 11 residues. The CDR3 DNA sequence: TGTGCCAGCAAGGGGGGAAGTGAAGCTTTCTTT. Translated: CASKGGSEAFF.

The chain has TRBV2 and TRBJ2-1; D gene ambiguous. Germline CDR1 is SNHLY and CDR2 is FYNNEI. The CDR3 length is 13 residues. Trimming stripped 2 bases from V and 9 bases from J, with 11 bases between. Here the CDR3 reads CASSEFQSGEQFF. For the CDR3, the DNA is TGTGCCAGCAGTGAATTCCAGTCCGGTGAGCAGTTCTTC.

CDR3 DNA: TGTGCCAGCAGTTACTGGGCAGGGACAGAAGCTTTCTTT. Translating gives CASSYWAGTEAFF. The rearrangement links TRBV6-2 or TRBV6-3 to TRBJ1-1; possibly TRBD1 for D (6 bases). CDR3 size: 13 residues. V was pared by 1 base and J by 8 bases, with 11 bases between. The germline gives CDR1 MNHEY, CDR2 SVGEGT.

The chain carries TRBV7-9 and TRBJ1-2; the D gene is possibly TRBD1 (5 bases). The CDR3 loop spans 13 amino acids. Trimming left V 5 bases short and J 5 bases short, with 12 bases between. The germline CDR1 and CDR2 sequences are SEHNR and FQNEAQ (reference sequence). Here the CDR3 reads CASSPTEEYGYTF. In DNA, the CDR3 is TGTGCCAGCAGCCCGACAGAGGAATATGGCTACACCTTC. Full variable domain (remainder filled in from reference TRBV7-9 and TRBJ1-2): DTGVSQNPRHKITKRGQNVTFRCDPISEHNRLYWYRQTLGQGPEFLTYFQNEAQLEKSRLLSDRFSAERPKGSFSTLEIQRTEQGDSAMYLCASSPTEEYGYTFGSGTRLTVV.